The 11 T cell receptor beta chains below come from one sample, sequenced in a study of blood T cell repertoires in COVID-19. The method was immunoSEQ multiplex PCR; TCRdb's version includes in-frame clones alone and lacks a portion of them. The profile covers roughly 200,000 clones, with roughly 90% appearing a single time and 1.5% to 2% taken by the ten largest. Sequencing was performed on peripheral blood. These receptor sequences come from a young man with active or convalescent COVID-19.

The rearrangement joins TRBV4-2 to TRBJ1-3, with D possibly being TRBD1 (5 bases). V lost 4 bases and J lost 3, with 13 bases in between. CDR1 is LGHNA and CDR2 is YNFKEQ in the germline V gene. The CDR3 has 15 amino acids. CDR3 residues: CASSLTRTSGNTIYF. CDR3 sequence (DNA): TGTGCCAGCAGCCTTACTCGGACAAGTGGAAACACCATATATTTT.

This sequence joins TRBV14 and TRBJ1-1; no clear D gene. V lost 2 bases and J 6 bases, leaving 16 bases between the germline ends. This CDR3 contains 15 residues. Germline V CDR1 and CDR2: SGHDN, FVKESK. Here the CDR3 DNA reads TGTGCCAGCAGCCAATTAACAGCCAATATGGCTGAAGCTTTCTTT. It yields the protein CASSQLTANMAEAFF.

CDR3 sequence reads: CSVQVTGVYNEQFF. The CDR3 DNA follows: TGCAGCGTTCAGGTGACAGGGGTCTACAATGAGCAGTTCTTC. J is TRBJ2-1 and V is TRBV29-1; 8 positions match TRBD1. The CDR3 extends over 14 amino acids. The V and J ends lost 5 bases and 3 bases, in that order; junction bases with no gene match: 6. Germline values: CDR1 SQVTM, CDR2 ANQGSEA.

The chain joins TRBV18 to TRBJ2-1, with D possibly TRBD1 on 6 matching bases. V lost 5 bases and J lost 6, with 11 bases in between. The CDR3 length is 13 residues. Germline V gene lookup returns CDR1 KGHSH and CDR2 LQKENI. CDR3 sequence reads: CASSSDRANEQFF. CDR3 nucleotide sequence: TGTGCCAGCTCATCGGACAGAGCCAATGAGCAGTTCTTC.

The V call is TRBV14, the J call TRBJ1-3; D may be TRBD1 (6 bases). The germline gives CDR1 SGHDN, CDR2 FVKESK. With 1 base removed from V and 5 bases from J, the gap between germline ends came to 15 bases. The CDR3 covers 16 residues. CDR3 sequence: CASSQAGSGQRNTIYF. The DNA for the CDR3 is TGTGCCAGCAGCCAAGCTGGTTCAGGACAGAGAAACACCATATATTTT. Looking up the rest from reference TRBV14 and TRBJ1-3 gives the full variable domain: EAGVTQFPSHSVIEKGQTVTLRCDPISGHDNLYWYRRVMGKEIKFLLHFVKESKQDESGMPNNRFLAERTGGTYSTLKVQPAELEDSGVYFCASSQAGSGQRNTIYFGEGSWLTVV.

This clone was picked up one time. In nucleotides, the CDR3 is TGTGCCAGCAGCCCCCTAGGTTACGAGACCCAGTACTTC. Amino acid sequence: CASSPLGYETQYF. The chain combines TRBV9 with TRBJ2-5; no clear D gene. V was trimmed by 4 bases and J by 5 bases, leaving 12 bases between them. In germline, CDR1 is SGDLS, CDR2 YYNGEE. The CDR3 spans 13 residues. The whole variable domain, remainder taken from reference TRBV9 and TRBJ2-5, is DSGVTQTPKHLITATGQRVTLRCSPRSGDLSVYWYQQSLDQGLQFLIQYYNGEERAKGNILERFSAQQFPDLHSELNLSSLELGDSALYFCASSPLGYETQYFGPGTRLLVL.

The genes are TRBV4-1 and TRBJ2-7, with TRBD1 identical over 11 bases. Germline CDR1 MGHRA, CDR2 YSYEKL. Trimming cost V 2 bases and J 0 bases; bases outside gene matches: 3. The CDR3 has 16 amino acids. Written as DNA, the CDR3 is TGCGCCAGCAGCCAACCCGGGACAGGGGGCTCCTACGAGCAGTACTTC. The encoded protein is CASSQPGTGGSYEQYF.

CDR3 in DNA: TGTGCCAGTAGTATAAACGGGGGAGGCAATGAAAAACTGTTTTTT. Translating gives CASSINGGGNEKLFF. This chain connects TRBV19 to TRBJ1-4; D perhaps matches TRBD1 (5 bases). Trimming stripped 2 bases from V and 5 bases from J, with 12 bases between. The V gene's germline CDR1 is LNHDA and CDR2 SQIVND (reference sequence). This CDR3 contains 15 residues.

The chain carries TRBV19 and TRBJ1-2; D uncertain. Trimming left V 5 bases short and J 1 base short, with 11 bases between. This CDR3 contains 14 residues. Germline CDR1 is LNHDA and CDR2 is SQIVND (reference sequence). CDR3 residues: CASSPGLHNYGYTF. Written as DNA, the CDR3 is TGTGCCAGTAGTCCGGGTTTACATAACTATGGCTACACCTTC.

This chain connects TRBV6-5 to TRBJ2-1; 8 bases match TRBD1. The V segment lost 7 bases and the J segment 6 bases; nucleotides outside the gene matches: 8. Germline V gene sequence: CDR1 MNHEY, CDR2 SVGAGI. This CDR3 region has 14 residues. CDR3 region: CASTTDRVSNEQFF. CDR3 bases: TGTGCCAGCACTACGGACAGGGTTAGCAATGAGCAGTTCTTC.

The chain links TRBV9 to TRBJ2-3, with D uncertain. The CDR3 extends over 15 amino acids. Germline V gene data show CDR1 as SGDLS and CDR2 as YYNGEE. V dropped 0 bases and J dropped 2 bases, with 10 bases sitting between them. The CDR3 sequence is CASSVDESFTDTQYF. In DNA, the CDR3 is TGTGCCAGCAGCGTAGATGAGAGTTTCACAGATACGCAGTATTTT.